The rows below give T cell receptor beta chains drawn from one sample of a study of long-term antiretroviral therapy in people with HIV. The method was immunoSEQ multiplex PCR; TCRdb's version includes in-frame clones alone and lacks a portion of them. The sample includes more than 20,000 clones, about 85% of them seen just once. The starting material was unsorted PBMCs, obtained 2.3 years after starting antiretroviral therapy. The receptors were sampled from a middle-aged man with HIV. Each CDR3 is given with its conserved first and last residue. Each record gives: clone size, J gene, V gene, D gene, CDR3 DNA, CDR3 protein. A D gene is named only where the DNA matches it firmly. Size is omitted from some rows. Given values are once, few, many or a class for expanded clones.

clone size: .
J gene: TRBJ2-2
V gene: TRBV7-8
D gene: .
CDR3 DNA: TGTGCCAGCAGCGTTCCTGGCAGGGGACAAACCGGGGAGCTGTTTTTT
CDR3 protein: CASSVPGRGQTGELFF

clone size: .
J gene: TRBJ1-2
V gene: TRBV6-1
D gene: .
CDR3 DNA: TGTGCCAGCAGTGAAAGCAGTCACCTGAACTATGGCTACACCTTC
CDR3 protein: CASSESSHLNYGYTF

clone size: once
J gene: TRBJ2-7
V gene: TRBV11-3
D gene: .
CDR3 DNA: TGTGCCAGCAGCCAGGGACCTGGCGAGCAGTACTTC
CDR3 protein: CASSQGPGEQYF

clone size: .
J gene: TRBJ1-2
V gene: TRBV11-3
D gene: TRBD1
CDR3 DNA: TGTGCCAGCAGCCCGGAGACAGGGGGCACCTATGGCTACACCTTC
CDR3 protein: CASSPETGGTYGYTF

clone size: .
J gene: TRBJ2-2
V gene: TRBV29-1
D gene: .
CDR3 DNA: TGCAGCGTTGTTTACACCGGGGAGCTGTTTTTT
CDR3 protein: CSVVYTGELFF

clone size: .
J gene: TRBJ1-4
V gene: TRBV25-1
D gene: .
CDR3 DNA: TGTGCCAGCAGTGAATGGTCAGGGAACAATGAAAAACTGTTTTTT
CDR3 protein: CASSEWSGNNEKLFF

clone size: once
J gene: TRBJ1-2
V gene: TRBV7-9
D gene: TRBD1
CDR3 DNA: TGTGCCAGCAGCTTAGAGGGGGCGGGTTACGGCTACACCTTC
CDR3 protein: CASSLEGAGYGYTF

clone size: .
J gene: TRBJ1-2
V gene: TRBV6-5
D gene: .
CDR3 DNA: TGTGCCAGCAGTTTCGGGGGCCCCTATGGCTACACCTTC
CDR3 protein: CASSFGGPYGYTF

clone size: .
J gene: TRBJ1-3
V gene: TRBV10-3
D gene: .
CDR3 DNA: TGTGCCACGACACAGAGGACTGGAAACACCATATATTTT
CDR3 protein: CATTQRTGNTIYF

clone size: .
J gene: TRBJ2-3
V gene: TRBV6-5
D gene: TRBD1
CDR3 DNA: TGTGCCAGCAGTTGGGGGACAGGCAGCACGGATACGCAGTATTTT
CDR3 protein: CASSWGTGSTDTQYF

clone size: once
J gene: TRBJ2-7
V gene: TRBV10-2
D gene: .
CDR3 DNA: TGCGCCAGCAGTGAGAGTGGTTCCCCCCGCCTTTTCTACGAGCAGTACTTC
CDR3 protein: CASSESGSPRLFYEQYF

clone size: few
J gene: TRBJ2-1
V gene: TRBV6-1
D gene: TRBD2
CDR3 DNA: TGTGCCAGCAGTTCGAGCGGGGGGGGCCTCAATGAGCAGTTCTTC
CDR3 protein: CASSSSGGGLNEQFF

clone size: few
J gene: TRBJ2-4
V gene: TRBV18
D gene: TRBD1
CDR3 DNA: TGTGCCAGCTCACCCGGCCAGGGACAGGGAACACTTCAGTACTTC
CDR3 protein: CASSPGQGQGTLQYF

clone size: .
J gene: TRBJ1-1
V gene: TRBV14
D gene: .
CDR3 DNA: TGTGCCAGCAGCAAAGTCACCGCCGGGACAGAAGCTTTCTTT
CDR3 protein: CASSKVTAGTEAFF

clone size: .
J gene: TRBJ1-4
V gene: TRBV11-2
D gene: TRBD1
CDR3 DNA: TGTGCCAGCAGCCCAGGGACAGCAGCAACTAATGAAAAACTGTTTTTT
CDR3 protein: CASSPGTAATNEKLFF

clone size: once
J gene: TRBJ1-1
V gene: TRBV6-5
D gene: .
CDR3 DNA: TGTGCCAGCAGTTACGAGGGTAGGAACACTGAAGCTTTCTTT
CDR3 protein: CASSYEGRNTEAFF

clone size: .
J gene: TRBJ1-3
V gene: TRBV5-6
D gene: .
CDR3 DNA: TGTGCCAGCAGCTTGTGGGGGGACGGAAACTCTGGAAACACCATATATTTT
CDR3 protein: CASSLWGDGNSGNTIYF

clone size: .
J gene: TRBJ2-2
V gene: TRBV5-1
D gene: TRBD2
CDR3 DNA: TGCGCCAGCAGCTTGTTAGGAGGACTAGCAAGGGTGACCGGGGAGCTGTTTTTT
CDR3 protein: CASSLLGGLARVTGELFF

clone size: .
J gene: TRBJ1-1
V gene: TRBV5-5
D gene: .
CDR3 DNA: TGTGCCAGCACCGGGACCGCCGCAGGCAGTAGCGGAGCTTTCTTT
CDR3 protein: CASTGTAAGSSGAFF

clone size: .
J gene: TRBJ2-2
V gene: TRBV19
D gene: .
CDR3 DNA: TGTGCCAGTAGTATAGGGGAGGCCGGGGAGCTGTTTTTT
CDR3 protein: CASSIGEAGELFF

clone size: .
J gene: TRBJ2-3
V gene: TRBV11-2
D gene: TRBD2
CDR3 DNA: TGTGCCAGCAGCTCGGGAGCGGGAGTAGTGGATACGCAGTATTTT
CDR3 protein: CASSSGAGVVDTQYF

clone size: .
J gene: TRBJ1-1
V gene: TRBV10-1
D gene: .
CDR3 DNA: TGCGCCCCCCCCCGGCCCGGGAAGAACACTGAAGCTTTCTTT
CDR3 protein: CAPPRPGKNTEAFF

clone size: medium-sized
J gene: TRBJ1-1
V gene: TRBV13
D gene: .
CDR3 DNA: TGTGCCAGCAGCTTAGGGGTGAACACTGAAGCTTTCTTT
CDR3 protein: CASSLGVNTEAFF

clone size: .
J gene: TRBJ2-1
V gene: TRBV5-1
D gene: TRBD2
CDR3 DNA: TGCGCCAGCAGCTTGGAGACTAGCGGGACTGTGAGCTCCTACAATGAGCAGTTCTTC
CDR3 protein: CASSLETSGTVSSYNEQFF

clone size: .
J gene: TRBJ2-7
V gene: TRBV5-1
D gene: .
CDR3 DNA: TGCGCCAGCAGCTTGGGACAGAAGTACGAGCAGTACTTC
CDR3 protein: CASSLGQKYEQYF

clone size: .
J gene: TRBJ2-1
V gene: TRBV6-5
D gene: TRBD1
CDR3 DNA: TGTGCCAGCAGTCCACGGACAGGGGACTACAATGAGCAGTTCTTC
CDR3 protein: CASSPRTGDYNEQFF

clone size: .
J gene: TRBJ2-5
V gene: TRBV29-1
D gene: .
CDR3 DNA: TGCAGCGTCGCCCGGGACACCTCAGAGACCCAGTACTTC
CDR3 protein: CSVARDTSETQYF

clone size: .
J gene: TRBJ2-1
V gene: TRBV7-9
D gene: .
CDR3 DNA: TGTGCCAGCAGCTTATGGGGTGGGTCCTACAATGAGCAGTTCTTC
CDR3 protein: CASSLWGGSYNEQFF

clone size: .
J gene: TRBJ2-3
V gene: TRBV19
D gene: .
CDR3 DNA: TGTGCCAGTAGTATACCTTCGACAGGAGATACGCAGTATTTT
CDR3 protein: CASSIPSTGDTQYF

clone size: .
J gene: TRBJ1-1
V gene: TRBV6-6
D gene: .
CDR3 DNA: TGTGCCAGCAGTTATTTGGACCCCGATAACACTGAAGCTTTCTTT
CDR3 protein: CASSYLDPDNTEAFF

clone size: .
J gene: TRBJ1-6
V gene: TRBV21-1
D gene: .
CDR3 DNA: TGTGCCAGCAGCAGCCAAGCCGGACAGGGGGAAGGCTCCTATAATTCACCCCTCCACTTT
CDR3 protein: CASSSQAGQGEGSYNSPLHF

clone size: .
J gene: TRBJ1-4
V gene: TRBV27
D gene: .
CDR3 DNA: TGTGCCAGCAGTTTAGAGGCTTGGGAGGGCTGGGACGAAAAACTGTTTTTT
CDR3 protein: CASSLEAWEGWDEKLFF

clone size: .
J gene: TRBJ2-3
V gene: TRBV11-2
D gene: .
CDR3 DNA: TGTGCCAGCAGCTTTAGGGGCGGTGATACGCAGTATTTT
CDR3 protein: CASSFRGGDTQYF

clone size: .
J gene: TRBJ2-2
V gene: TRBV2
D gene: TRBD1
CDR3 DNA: TGTGCCAGCAGTCTTCAGGGGGCGAACACCGGGGAGCTGTTTTTT
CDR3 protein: CASSLQGANTGELFF

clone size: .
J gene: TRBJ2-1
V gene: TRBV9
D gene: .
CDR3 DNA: TGTGCCAGCGCTCCCAGGGGCAATGAGCAGTTCTTC
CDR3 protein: CASAPRGNEQFF

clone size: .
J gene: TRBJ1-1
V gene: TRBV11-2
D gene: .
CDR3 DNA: TGTGCCAGCAGCTTAGATCCCCCGGCCATCGTATGGGCGAACACTGAAGCTTTCTTT
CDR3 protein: CASSLDPPAIVWANTEAFF

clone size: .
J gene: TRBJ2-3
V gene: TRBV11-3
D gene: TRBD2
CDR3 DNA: TGTGCCAGCAGCCGACCGCCGGGACTAGCGGGAGGGAAAACAGATACGCAGTATTTT
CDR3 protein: CASSRPPGLAGGKTDTQYF

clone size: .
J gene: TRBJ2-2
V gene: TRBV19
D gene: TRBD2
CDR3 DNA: TGTGCCAGTTCAGCGGGAGGGCCCTCGAACACCGGGGAGCTGTTTTTT
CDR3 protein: CASSAGGPSNTGELFF

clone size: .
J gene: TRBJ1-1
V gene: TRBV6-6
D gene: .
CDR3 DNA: TGTGCCAGCAGTTGGGCGGACGGACAACCTGAAGCTTTCTTT
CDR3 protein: CASSWADGQPEAFF

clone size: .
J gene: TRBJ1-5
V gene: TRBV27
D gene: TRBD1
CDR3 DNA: TGTGCCAGCAGGAAGACAGGGGAGAGCAATCAGCCCCAGCATTTT
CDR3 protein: CASRKTGESNQPQHF

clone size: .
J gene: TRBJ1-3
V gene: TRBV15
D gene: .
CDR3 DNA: TGTGCCACCAGCAGAGATCTCGGCGAGGTTTCGGTGGGTGTCGACACCATATATTTT
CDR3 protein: CATSRDLGEVSVGVDTIYF

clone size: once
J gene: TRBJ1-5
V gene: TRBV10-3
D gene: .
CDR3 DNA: TGTGCCATCAGTGGAGGGCCAGACAATCAGCCCCAGCATTTT
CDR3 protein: CAISGGPDNQPQHF

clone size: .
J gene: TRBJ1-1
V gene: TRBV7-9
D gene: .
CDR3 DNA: TGTGCCAGCAGCTTTGGTTCGGCTGAAGCTTTCTTT
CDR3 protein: CASSFGSAEAFF

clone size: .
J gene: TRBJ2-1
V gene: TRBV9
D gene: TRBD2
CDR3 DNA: TGTGCCAGCAGCGTAGATAGCGGGGGGACCTATGAGCAGTTCTTC
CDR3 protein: CASSVDSGGTYEQFF

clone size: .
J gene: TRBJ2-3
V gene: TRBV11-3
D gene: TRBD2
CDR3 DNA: TGTGCCAGCAGCTTGGGACTAGCGGGAGGGCGGACGACCACAGATACGCAGTATTTT
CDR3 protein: CASSLGLAGGRTTTDTQYF

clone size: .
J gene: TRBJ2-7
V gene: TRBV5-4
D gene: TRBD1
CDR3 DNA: TGTTCCTCCGGGACAGGGGGTATGGACGAGCAGTACTTC
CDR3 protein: CSSGTGGMDEQYF

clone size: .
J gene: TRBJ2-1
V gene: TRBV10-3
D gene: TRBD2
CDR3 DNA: TGTGCCACCGCCGAGCGGGGGGGAAGTTTCGGAAATGAGCAGTTCTTC
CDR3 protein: CATAERGGSFGNEQFF

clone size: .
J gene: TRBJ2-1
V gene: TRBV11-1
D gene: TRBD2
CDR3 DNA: TGTGCCAGCAGCTTAGCGACAGGACTAGCGGGAATAAGTGAGCAGTTCTTC
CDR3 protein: CASSLATGLAGISEQFF

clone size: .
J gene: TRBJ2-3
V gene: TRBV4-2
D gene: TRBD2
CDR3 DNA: TGTGCCAGCAGCCAAGAGTACACTAGCGGCACAGATACGCAGTATTTT
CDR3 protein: CASSQEYTSGTDTQYF

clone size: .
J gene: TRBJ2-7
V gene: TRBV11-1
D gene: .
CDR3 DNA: TGTGCCAGCAGCTTAAGGACCCCCCCGACCACCTACGAGCAGTACTTC
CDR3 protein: CASSLRTPPTTYEQYF

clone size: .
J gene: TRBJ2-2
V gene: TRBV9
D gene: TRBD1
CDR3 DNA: TGTGCCAGCAGCGTAAATACAGGGGTAAACACCGGGGAGCTGTTTTTT
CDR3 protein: CASSVNTGVNTGELFF

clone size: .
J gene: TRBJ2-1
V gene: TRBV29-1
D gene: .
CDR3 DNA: TGCAGCGTTGAGATGCTATGGCAGGACAATGAGCAGTTCTTC
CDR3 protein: CSVEMLWQDNEQFF

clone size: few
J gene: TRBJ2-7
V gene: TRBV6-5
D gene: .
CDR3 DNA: TGTGCCAGCAGTTACTCGCGACCGGAAGACTACGAGCAGTACTTC
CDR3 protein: CASSYSRPEDYEQYF